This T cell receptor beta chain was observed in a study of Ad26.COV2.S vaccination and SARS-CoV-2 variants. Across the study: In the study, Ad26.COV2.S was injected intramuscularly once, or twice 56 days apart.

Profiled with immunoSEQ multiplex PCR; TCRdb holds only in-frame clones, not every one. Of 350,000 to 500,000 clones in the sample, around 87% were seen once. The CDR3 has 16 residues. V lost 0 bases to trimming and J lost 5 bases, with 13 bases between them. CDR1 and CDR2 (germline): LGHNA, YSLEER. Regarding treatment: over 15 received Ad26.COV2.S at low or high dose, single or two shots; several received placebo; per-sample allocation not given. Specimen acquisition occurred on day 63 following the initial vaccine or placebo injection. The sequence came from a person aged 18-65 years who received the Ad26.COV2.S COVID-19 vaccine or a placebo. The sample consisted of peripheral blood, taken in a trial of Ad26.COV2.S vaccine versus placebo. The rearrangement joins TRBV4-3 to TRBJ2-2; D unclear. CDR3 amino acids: CASSQEGTSRTGELFF. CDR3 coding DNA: TGCGCCAGCAGCCAAGAAGGCACATCGAGAACCGGGGAGCTGTTTTTT.